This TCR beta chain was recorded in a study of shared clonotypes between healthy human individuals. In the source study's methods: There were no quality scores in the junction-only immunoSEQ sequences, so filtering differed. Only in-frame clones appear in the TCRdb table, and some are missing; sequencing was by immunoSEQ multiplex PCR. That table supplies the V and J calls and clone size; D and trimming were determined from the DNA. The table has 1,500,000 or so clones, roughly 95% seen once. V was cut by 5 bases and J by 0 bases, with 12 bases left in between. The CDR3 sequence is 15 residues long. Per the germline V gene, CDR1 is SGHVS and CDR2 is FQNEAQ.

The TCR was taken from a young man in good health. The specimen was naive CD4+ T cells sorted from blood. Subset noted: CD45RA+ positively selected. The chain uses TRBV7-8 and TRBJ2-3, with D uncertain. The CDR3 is CASSRRPTSTDTQYF. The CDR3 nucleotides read TGTGCCAGCAGCCGCCGGCCAACTAGCACAGATACGCAGTATTTT.